The clone carrying this TCR beta chain came up many times. TCRdb redid the calling of the PCR reads with MiXCR, one entry per CDR3 protein. The sample shows tens of thousands of distinct CDR3 sequences, under 65% of them seen only once. This sample stems from a study of CDR3 diversity in severe acne. Germline assignment: CDR1 MGHRA and CDR2 YSYEKL. The CDR3 runs 14 residues. V lost 0 bases and J 11 bases, leaving 14 bases between the germline ends. The TCR sequence derives from a male donor in good health, without acne. Material: blood. The chain links TRBV4-1 to TRBJ1-5; tentatively, D is TRBD1 (5 bases). The CDR3, as DNA: TGCGCCAGCAGCCAAGAGGGAGTTGAGGGGTCCCAGCATTTT. As protein: CASSQEGVEGSQHF.